A single sample gave rise to the 17 T cell receptor beta chains below, sequenced in a study of T cell responses to AZD1222 COVID-19 vaccine. TCRdb keeps only in-frame clones here, not all; method: immunoSEQ multiplex PCR. This table has nearly 110,000 clones, approximately 92% appearing once. The specimen was peripheral blood, collected 28 days after the second AZD1222 dose. These receptors were obtained from an adult who received the AZD1222 COVID-19 vaccine.

The chain joins TRBV18 to TRBJ2-2; 9 bases fit TRBD1. Germline V lookup: CDR1 KGHSH, CDR2 LQKENI. The length of the CDR3 is 16 residues. Trimming cost V 0 bases and J 2 bases; bases outside gene matches: 1. CDR3 bases: TGTGCCAGCTCACCACCGGGACAGGGAAACACCGGGGAGCTGTTTTTT. Its protein is CASSPPGQGNTGELFF. Full variable domain (outside the CDR3, taken from reference TRBV18 and TRBJ2-2): NAGVMQNPRHLVRRRGQEARLRCSPMKGHSHVYWYRQLPEEGLKFMVYLQKENIIDESGMPKERFSAEFPKEGPSILRIQQVVRGDSAAYFCASSPPGQGNTGELFFGEGSRLTVL.

The V call is TRBV5-1, the J call TRBJ2-5, with D possibly called TRBD1 or TRBD2 (5 bases each). CDR3 length equals 17 residues. The germline gives CDR1 SGHRS, CDR2 YFSETQ. Trimming stripped 5 bases from V and 5 bases from J, with 25 bases between. CDR3 nucleotide sequence: TGCGCCAGCAGACCCACCGCCGGGACGGCCCTGCAGGAGACCCAGTACTTC. Its translation: CASRPTAGTALQETQYF.

This sequence joins TRBV4-2 and TRBJ1-6; tentatively, D is TRBD1 (6 bases). The V gene's germline CDR1 is LGHNA and CDR2 YNFKEQ. The CDR3 has 15 residues. V was clipped by 5 bases and J by 6 bases, with 14 bases between them. CDR3 nucleotide sequence: TGTGCCAGCAGCGGGTCAGGGGAAGGTAATTCACCCCTCCACTTT. Translating it yields CASSGSGEGNSPLHF.

This chain links TRBV4-2 with TRBJ1-5; no reliable D call. This CDR3 is 15 amino acids long. Germline assignment: CDR1 LGHNA and CDR2 YNFKEQ. V was pared by 0 bases and J by 5 bases, with 11 bases between. The CDR3 here is CASSQEGGFYQPQHF. The CDR3 nucleotides are TGTGCCAGCAGCCAAGAAGGAGGATTCTATCAGCCCCAGCATTTT.

The CDR3 protein is CASSQPGSAYEQYF. The CDR3 coding sequence is TGCGCCAGCAGCCAACCAGGTTCGGCCTACGAGCAGTACTTC. The chain uses TRBV4-1 and TRBJ2-7; D not certain. The CDR3 sequence is 14 residues long. Germline loops: CDR1 MGHRA, CDR2 YSYEKL. Trimming took off 2 bases at V and 2 bases at J, with 10 bases between the two ends.

The chain is built from TRBV29-1 and TRBJ1-2; TRBD1 matches 9 bases. V was clipped by 5 bases and J by 8 bases; unmatched bases: 9. The CDR3 sequence is 13 residues long. Germline CDR1 reads SQVTM; CDR2 reads ANQGSEA. CDR3 sequence (DNA): TGCAGCGTTCATACAGGGGGCGCGAAGGGCTACACCTTC. Translated, it gives CSVHTGGAKGYTF.

CDR3 sequence (DNA): TGTGCCAGCGCCTGGGGCCAGTCGAACACCGGGGAGCTGTTTTTT. Protein: CASAWGQSNTGELFF. The chain combines TRBV5-4 with TRBJ2-2; a possible D gene is TRBD1 (5 bases). Germline CDR1 SGHNT, CDR2 YYREEE (reference sequence). Trimming took off 7 bases at V and 0 bases at J, with 13 bases between the two ends. The length of the CDR3 is 15 residues.

The CDR3 bases are TGTGCCAGCAGCTCCACGCGTGCGGGGTACGAGCAGTACTTC. Amino acid sequence: CASSSTRAGYEQYF. The chain combines TRBV7-8 with TRBJ2-7; a weak D match, TRBD2 (6 bases). The CDR3 totals 14 residues. Looked up from germline, CDR1 is SGHVS and CDR2 is FQNEAQ. Trimming shortened V by 4 bases and J by 4 bases, and 14 bases separated the two germline ends.

The rearrangement uses TRBV28 and TRBJ2-1; D might be TRBD2 (6 bases). With 6 bases removed from V and 6 bases from J, the gap between germline ends came to 12 bases. The CDR3 covers 13 residues. The germline CDR1 and CDR2 sequences are MDHEN and SYDVKM. The CDR3 DNA reads TGTGCCAGCAGGCCCCCGGGACTCAATGAGCAGTTCTTC. Encoded protein: CASRPPGLNEQFF.

This sequence joins TRBV5-1 and TRBJ2-2; D not resolved. The CDR3 runs 17 residues. Trimming pared 2 bases from V and 4 bases from J, leaving 18 bases between. The germline gives CDR1 SGHRS, CDR2 YFSETQ. For the CDR3, the DNA is TGCGCCAGCAGCTTTCTCACACGACTCGTCACCACCGGGGAGCTGTTTTTT. It codes for CASSFLTRLVTTGELFF.

This clone occurred once. The chain uses TRBV5-6 and TRBJ2-5; no firm D call. This CDR3 is 11 amino acids long. Germline V gene lookup returns CDR1 SGHDT and CDR2 YYEEEE. Trimming left V 2 bases short and J 5 bases short, with 4 bases between. CDR3 bases: TGTGCCAGCAGCTTTTTGGAGACCCAGTACTTC. Its protein is CASSFLETQYF.

The sample holds a few counts of this clone. The V call is TRBV4-1, the J call TRBJ2-7; D unresolved. The germline V gene has CDR1 MGHRA and CDR2 YSYEKL. The CDR3 runs 14 residues. Trimming stripped 1 base from V and 8 bases from J, with 15 bases between. The CDR3 DNA sequence: TGCGCCAGCAGCCAAGCACGGTCCACTCTGCAGCAGTACTTC. Translation gives CASSQARSTLQQYF.

This chain joins TRBV2 and TRBJ1-2, with 11 bases matching TRBD1. CDR1 and CDR2 (germline): SNHLY, FYNNEI. Trimming took 6 bases from V and 2 from J; bases not matched to a gene: 5. The CDR3 runs 15 residues. Here the CDR3 reads CASSEDRGRNYGYTF. The CDR3 DNA reads as TGTGCCAGCAGCGAGGACAGGGGGCGAAACTATGGCTACACCTTC.

This clone was found once. The CDR3 DNA reads as TGTGCCAGCAGCAGCACCACCGGGACACTGTTTTTT. Its protein product is CASSSTTGTLFF. The chain employs TRBV27 and TRBJ1-4, with a weak D call TRBD1 (5 bases). V was cut by 6 bases and J by 13 bases, with 15 bases left in between. Per the germline V gene, CDR1 is MNHEY and CDR2 is SMNVEV (reference sequence). The CDR3 consists of 12 residues.

This chain links TRBV28 with TRBJ1-2, with a weak D call TRBD1 (5 bases). The CDR3 has 12 amino acids. Between the trimmed V and J ends, which lost 6 bases and 5 bases, there was a span of 10 bases. Per germline, CDR1 MDHEN and CDR2 SYDVKM. DNA of the CDR3: TGTGCCAGCAGCTCAGGGTCGTATGGCTACACCTTC. Encoded protein: CASSSGSYGYTF.

The V call is TRBV10-1, the J call TRBJ2-3; no clear D. There are 14 residues in the CDR3. CDR1 and CDR2 (germline): WNHNN, SYGVQD (reference sequence). V lost 4 bases, J lost 6 bases, and 14 bases lay in between. CDR3 residues: CASSASLGSDTQYF. The DNA of the CDR3 is TGCGCCAGCAGTGCCTCGTTAGGTTCGGATACGCAGTATTTT.

The rearrangement links TRBV6-5 to TRBJ2-1; D ambiguous. Germline CDR1 reads MNHEY; CDR2 reads SVGAGI. The CDR3 extends over 14 amino acids. V lost 7 bases and J 6 bases, leaving 16 bases between the germline ends. CDR3 sequence: CASIPPGGSNEQFF. CDR3 in DNA: TGTGCCAGCATCCCCCCCGGCGGAAGCAATGAGCAGTTCTTC.